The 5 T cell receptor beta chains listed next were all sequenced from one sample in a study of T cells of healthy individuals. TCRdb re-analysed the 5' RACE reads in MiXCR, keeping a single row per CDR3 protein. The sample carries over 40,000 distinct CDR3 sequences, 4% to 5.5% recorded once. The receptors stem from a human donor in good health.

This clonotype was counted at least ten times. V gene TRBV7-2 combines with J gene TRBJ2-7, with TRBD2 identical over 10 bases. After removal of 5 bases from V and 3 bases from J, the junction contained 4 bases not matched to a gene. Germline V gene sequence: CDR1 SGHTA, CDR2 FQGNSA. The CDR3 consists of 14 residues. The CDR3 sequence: CASSRLAGGYEQYF. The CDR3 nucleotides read TGTGCCAGCAGCAGACTAGCGGGTGGCTACGAGCAGTACTTC.

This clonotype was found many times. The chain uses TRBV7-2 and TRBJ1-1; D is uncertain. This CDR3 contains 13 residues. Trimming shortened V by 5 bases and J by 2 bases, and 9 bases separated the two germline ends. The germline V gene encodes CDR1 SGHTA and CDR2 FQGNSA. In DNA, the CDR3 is TGTGCCAGCAGCCAGCTACTTAACACTGAAGCTTTCTTT. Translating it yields CASSQLLNTEAFF.

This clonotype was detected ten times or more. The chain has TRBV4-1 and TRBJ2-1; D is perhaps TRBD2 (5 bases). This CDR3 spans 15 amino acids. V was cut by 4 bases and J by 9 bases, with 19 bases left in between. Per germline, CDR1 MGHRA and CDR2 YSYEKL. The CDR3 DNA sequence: TGCGCCAGCAGCCCAGAGAGGCGGGTGATCGGTGAGCAGTTCTTC. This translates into CASSPERRVIGEQFF.

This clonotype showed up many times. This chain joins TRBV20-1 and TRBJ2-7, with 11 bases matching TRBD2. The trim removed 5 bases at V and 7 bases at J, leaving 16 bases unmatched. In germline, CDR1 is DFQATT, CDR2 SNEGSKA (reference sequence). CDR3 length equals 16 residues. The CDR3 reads CSAFSTGLADTGEQYF. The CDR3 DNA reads TGCAGTGCTTTCTCTACGGGACTAGCGGACACGGGAGAGCAGTACTTC.

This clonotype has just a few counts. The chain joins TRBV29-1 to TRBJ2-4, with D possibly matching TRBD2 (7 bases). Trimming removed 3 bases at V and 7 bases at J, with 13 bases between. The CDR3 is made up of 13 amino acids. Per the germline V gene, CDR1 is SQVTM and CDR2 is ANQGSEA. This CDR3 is CSVEGGARNIQYF. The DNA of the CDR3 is TGCAGCGTTGAGGGGGGGGCTAGGAACATTCAGTACTTC.